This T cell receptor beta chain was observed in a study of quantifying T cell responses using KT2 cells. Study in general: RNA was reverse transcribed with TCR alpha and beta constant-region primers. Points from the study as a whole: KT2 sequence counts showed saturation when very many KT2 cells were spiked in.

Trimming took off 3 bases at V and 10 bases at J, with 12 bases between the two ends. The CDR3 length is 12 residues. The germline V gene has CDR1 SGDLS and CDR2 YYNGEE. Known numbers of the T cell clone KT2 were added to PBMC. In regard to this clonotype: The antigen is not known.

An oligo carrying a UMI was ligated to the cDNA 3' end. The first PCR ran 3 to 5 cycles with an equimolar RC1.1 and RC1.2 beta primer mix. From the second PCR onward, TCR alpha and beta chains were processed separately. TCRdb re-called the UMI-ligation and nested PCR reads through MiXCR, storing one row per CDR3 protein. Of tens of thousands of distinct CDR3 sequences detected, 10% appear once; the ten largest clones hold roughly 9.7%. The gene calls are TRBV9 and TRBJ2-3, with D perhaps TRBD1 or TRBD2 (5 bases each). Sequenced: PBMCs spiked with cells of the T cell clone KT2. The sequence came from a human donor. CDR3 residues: CASSDGAVAQYF. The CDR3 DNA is TGTGCCAGCAGCGACGGGGCCGTTGCGCAGTATTTT. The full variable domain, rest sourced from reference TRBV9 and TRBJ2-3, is DSGVTQTPKHLITATGQRVTLRCSPRSGDLSVYWYQQSLDQGLQFLIQYYNGEERAKGNILERFSAQQFPDLHSELNLSSLELGDSALYFCASSDGAVAQYFGPGTRLTVL.